The clone carrying this T cell receptor beta chain was counted at least ten times. Each sample provided at least 6 micrograms of extracted total RNA. These data belong to a study of blood T cells in healthy people across ages. Then a second PCR, running roughly 6 to 11 cycles, was carried out with a sample-barcoded 5' primer and a J-beta primer mix. TCRdb re-called the 5' RACE reads through MiXCR, storing one row per CDR3 protein. The data show fewer than 1 million distinct CDR3 sequences, under 45% seen once. Germline CDR1 MNHEY, CDR2 SVGEGT. J gave up 2 bases and V 6 bases, and 6 bases lay outside the gene matches. The CDR3 consists of 14 residues.

The chain recombines TRBV6-2 or TRBV6-3 with TRBJ1-1; 7 bases match TRBD1. The sequencing sample was made of blood. This receptor was obtained from a man in his fifties or sixties in good health. The CDR3 DNA sequence: TGTGCCAGCAGCGTTACAGGGGTTAACACTGAAGCTTTCTTT. This encodes CASSVTGVNTEAFF.